This T cell receptor (beta chain) derives from a study of post-analysis software for immune sequencing data (dated by TCRdb to between 2014 and 2017). Regarding the research as a whole: Recorded disease courses included relapsing-remitting, secondary progressive and progressive-relapsing multiple sclerosis, with some patients lacking subtype annotation. The patient repertoires were compared against approximately twelve previously published healthy control repertoires obtained from donors aged 6 to 25 years. A subset of samples was prepared in parallel using single-end sample barcoding, then pooled and co-amplified after Illumina adapter ligation. The investigation overall reported the following: The control group was slightly older than the multiple sclerosis patient group. Significantly lower normalized Chao1 diversity was found in multiple sclerosis patients than in controls, suggesting substantial peripheral T-cell clonal expansion. Significantly higher frequencies in patients than in controls were found for roughly 5 TRBV segments, including TRBV5-6, TRBV5-1 and TRBV20-1. Direct clustering with F measure showed strong co-clustering of samples prepared in the same batch, prompting a batch-effect correction.

The germline V gene (reference sequence) supplies CDR1 DFQATT and CDR2 SNEGSKA. The CDR3 has 14 amino acids, counting the end cysteine and phenylalanine. The retained sequence is limited to the CDR3, 42 bases, with the frame set at the first base. To demonstrate the VDJtools post-analysis software, TCR beta repertoires were profiled from the peripheral blood of 13 young patients with multiple sclerosis. The multiple sclerosis patients were children and adolescents ranging in age from about 6 to 17 years. This clonotype was recorded only once. Its antigen target is currently unknown. At one end the junction does not follow the germline gene, possibly because of a read error. Library preparation used PCR. This sample was sequenced with an Illumina HiSeq 2500. Unique molecular identifiers were incorporated into TCR beta cDNA libraries to reduce PCR and sequencing biases. Every 1 to 10 million input T cells yielded roughly 0.5 million cDNA molecules, meaning each molecule approximated one T cell. Patient libraries were prepared and sequenced with the same protocol used for the earlier healthy control dataset. Within a given batch, samples were prepared together, multiplexed and sequenced on the same HiSeq lane. As for how the authors treated the data: Raw barcoded reads were processed with MIGEC, discarding single-read molecular identifier groups before consensus assembly and CDR3 extraction. Clonotype tables were post-analysed with VDJtools, normalizing diversity by down-sampling all datasets to the smallest sample size. To correct batch-related cross-sample contamination, repertoire overlap clustering matched CDR3 amino acid sequences but not nucleotide sequences. Through fastp at Q25 and MiXCR, TCRdb rebuilt clones from the public reads, retaining in-frame beta chains. CDR3 protein duplicates are merged, each entry listing the most common genes and DNA. For this entry, the V and J calls and clone size follow TCRdb and not the study's own pipeline. This sample lists about 800,000 distinct CDR3 sequences; 30% were detected once. Jointly, the top ten make up around 0.6% of the sample.

This TCR was recovered from a girl under 18 with multiple sclerosis. The sequenced sample was blood. Recombination joined TRBV20-1 with TRBJ2-1, with 10 bases in between that match TRBD1. The CDR3 corresponds to CSASGTGVVDERFF. The nucleotide sequence is given as TGCAGTGCTAGCGGGACAGGGGTAGTCGATGAGCGGTTCTTC.